This T cell receptor delta chain was identified in a study of gamma-delta chains in newborns, infants, children. Background on the study: Microbial exposure reportedly drives polyclonal innate γδ T cell expansion after birth.

For this clone: Translating this DNA gives a protein that differs at residue 10 from the TCRdb one, which belongs to a much larger clone; a read error is likely, and the protein shown is this translation.

CDR3 length: 20 amino acids. Unmatched junction bases numbered 14, after V lost 4 bases and J lost 0 bases. Germline assignment: CDR1 TVYSNPD and CDR2 GDNSRS (reference sequence). TCRdb re-processed the reads via CATT. The table has roughly 4,700 delta-chain clones, nearly 4% seen once. The specimen sequenced was blood. The origin of this receptor is a child who was a newborn, infant or young child, either healthy, febrile or measles-vaccinated (not recorded which). The chain is built from TRDV3 and TRDJ3; 11 bases map to TRDD3. CDR3 sequence reads: CASTYWGIAWSSWDTRQMFF. The CDR3 DNA reads TGTGCCTCTACGTACTGGGGGATAGCATGGAGCTCCTGGGACACCCGACAGATGTTTTTC.